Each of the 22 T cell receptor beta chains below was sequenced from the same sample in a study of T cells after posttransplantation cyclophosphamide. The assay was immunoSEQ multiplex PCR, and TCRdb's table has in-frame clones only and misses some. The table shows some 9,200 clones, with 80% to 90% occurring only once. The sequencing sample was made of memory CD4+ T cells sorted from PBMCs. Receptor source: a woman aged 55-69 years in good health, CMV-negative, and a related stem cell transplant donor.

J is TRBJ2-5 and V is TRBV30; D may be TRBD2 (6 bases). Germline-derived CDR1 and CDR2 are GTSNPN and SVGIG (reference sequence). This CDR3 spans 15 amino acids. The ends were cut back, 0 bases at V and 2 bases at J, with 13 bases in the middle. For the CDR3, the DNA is TGTGCCTGGAGTGTATGGGCGGGGATACAAGAGACCCAGTACTTC. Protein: CAWSVWAGIQETQYF.

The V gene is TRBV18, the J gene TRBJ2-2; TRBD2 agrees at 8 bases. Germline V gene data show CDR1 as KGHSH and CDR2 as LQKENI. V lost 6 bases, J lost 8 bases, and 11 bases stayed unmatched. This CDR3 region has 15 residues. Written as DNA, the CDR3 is TGTGCCAGCTCTCTCGCGGGAGGCGCGACTGGGGAGCTGTTTTTT. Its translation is CASSLAGGATGELFF.

The chain's CDR3 is CASSDFRAPSSGANVLTF. CDR3 sequence (DNA): TGTGCCAGCTCGGATTTCAGGGCTCCGAGCTCTGGGGCCAACGTCCTGACTTTC. The chain links TRBV18 to TRBJ2-6, with TRBD1 as a possible D gene (5 bases). V was clipped by 6 bases and J by 0 bases, with 18 bases between them. CDR3 length equals 18 residues. Germline CDR1 reads KGHSH; CDR2 reads LQKENI.

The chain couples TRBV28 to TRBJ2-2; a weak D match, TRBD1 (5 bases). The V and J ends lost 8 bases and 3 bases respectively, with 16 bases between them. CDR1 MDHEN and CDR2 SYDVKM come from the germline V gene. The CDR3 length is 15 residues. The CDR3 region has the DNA TGTGCCAGCGGTTCCCGACAGAGCTACACCGGGGAGCTGTTTTTT. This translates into CASGSRQSYTGELFF.

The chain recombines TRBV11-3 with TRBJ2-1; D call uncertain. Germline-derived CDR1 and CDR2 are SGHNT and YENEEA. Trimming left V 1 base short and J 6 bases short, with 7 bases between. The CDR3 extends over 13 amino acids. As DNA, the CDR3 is TGTGCCAGCAGCTTAGGTCCAGGCAATGAGCAGTTCTTC. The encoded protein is CASSLGPGNEQFF.

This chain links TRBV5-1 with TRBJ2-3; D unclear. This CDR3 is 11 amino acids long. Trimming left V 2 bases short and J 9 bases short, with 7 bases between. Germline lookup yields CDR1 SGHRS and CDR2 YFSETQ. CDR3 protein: CASSLVETQYF. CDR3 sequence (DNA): TGCGCCAGCAGCTTAGTAGAGACGCAGTATTTT.

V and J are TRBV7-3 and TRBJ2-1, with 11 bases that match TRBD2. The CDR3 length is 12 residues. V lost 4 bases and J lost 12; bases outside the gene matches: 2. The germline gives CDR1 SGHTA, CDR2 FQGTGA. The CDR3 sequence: CASSSLAGGQFF. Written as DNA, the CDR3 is TGTGCCAGCAGCTCCCTAGCGGGGGGGCAGTTCTTC.

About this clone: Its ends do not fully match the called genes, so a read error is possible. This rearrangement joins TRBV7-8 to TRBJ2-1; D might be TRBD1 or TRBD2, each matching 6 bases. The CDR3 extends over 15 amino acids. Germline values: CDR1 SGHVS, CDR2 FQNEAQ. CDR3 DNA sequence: TGTGTCAGCAGGGGCGGGATATCCTCCTACAATGAGCAGTTCTTC. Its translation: CVSRGGISSYNEQFF.

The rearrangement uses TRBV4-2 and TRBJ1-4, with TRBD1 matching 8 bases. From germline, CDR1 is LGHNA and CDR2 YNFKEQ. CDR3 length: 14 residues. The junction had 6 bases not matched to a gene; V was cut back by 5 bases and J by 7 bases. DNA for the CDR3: TGTGCCAGCAGCTATGACAGGGGTATTGAAAAACTGTTTTTT. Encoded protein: CASSYDRGIEKLFF.

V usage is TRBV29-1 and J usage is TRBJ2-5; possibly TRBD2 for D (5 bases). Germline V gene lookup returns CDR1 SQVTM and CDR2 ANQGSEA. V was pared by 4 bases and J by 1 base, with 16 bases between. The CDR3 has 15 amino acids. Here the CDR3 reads CSVGMTGIPQETQYF. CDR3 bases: TGCAGCGTTGGAATGACCGGGATCCCCCAAGAGACCCAGTACTTC.

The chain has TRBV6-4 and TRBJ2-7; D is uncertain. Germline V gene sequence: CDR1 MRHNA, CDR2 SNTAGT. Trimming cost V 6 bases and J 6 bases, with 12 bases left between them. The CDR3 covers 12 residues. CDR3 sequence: CASRPVGAEQYV. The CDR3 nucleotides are TGTGCCAGCAGGCCGGTCGGAGCCGAGCAGTACGTC.

Written as DNA, the CDR3 is TGTGCCAGCAGCGTAGATGCGGGGCGGGTGCAGTTCTTC. It is translated as CASSVDAGRVQFF. The chain is built from TRBV9 and TRBJ2-1, with D maybe TRBD2 (6 bases). The CDR3 loop spans 13 amino acids. Trimming took off 0 bases at V and 12 bases at J, with 13 bases between the two ends. Germline V gene data show CDR1 as SGDLS and CDR2 as YYNGEE.

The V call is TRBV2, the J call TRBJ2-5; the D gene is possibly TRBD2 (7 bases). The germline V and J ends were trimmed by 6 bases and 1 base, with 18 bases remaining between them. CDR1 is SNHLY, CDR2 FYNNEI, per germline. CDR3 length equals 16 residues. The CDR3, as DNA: TGTGCCAGCAGAAAAAGGGGGGGCCCTCTCCAAGAGACCCAGTACTTC. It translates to CASRKRGGPLQETQYF.

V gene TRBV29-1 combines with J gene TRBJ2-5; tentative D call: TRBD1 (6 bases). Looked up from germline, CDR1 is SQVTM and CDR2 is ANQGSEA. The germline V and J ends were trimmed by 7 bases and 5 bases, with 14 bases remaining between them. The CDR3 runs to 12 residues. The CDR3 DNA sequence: TGCAGCGCCATCAGGGGTGGGGAGACCCAGTACTTC. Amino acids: CSAIRGGETQYF.

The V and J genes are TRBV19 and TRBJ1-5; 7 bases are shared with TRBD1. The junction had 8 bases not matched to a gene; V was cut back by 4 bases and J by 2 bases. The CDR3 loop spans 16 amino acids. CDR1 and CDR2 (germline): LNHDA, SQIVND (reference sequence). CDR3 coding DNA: TGTGCCAGTAGTACGCACCCAACAGGGGGCAATCAGCCCCAGCATTTT. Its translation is CASSTHPTGGNQPQHF.

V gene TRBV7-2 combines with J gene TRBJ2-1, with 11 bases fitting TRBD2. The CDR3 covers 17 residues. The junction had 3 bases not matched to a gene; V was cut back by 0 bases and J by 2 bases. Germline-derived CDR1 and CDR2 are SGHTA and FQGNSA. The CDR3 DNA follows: TGTGCCAGCAGCTTAGCGGGGACTAGCGGAGCCTACAATGAGCAGTTCTTC. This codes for CASSLAGTSGAYNEQFF.

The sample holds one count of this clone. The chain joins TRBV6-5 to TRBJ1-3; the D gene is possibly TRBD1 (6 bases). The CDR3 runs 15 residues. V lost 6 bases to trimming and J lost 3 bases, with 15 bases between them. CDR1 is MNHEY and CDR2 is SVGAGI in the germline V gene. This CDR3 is CASRRNRVGGNTIYF. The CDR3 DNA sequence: TGTGCCAGCAGAAGAAACAGGGTCGGTGGAAACACCATATATTTT.

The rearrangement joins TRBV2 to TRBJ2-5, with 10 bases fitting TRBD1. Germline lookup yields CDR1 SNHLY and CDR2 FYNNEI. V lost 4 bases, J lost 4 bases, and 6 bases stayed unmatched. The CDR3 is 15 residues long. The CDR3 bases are TGTGCCAGCAGTGGAGACAGGGGGCCGTTAGAGACCCAGTACTTC. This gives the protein CASSGDRGPLETQYF.

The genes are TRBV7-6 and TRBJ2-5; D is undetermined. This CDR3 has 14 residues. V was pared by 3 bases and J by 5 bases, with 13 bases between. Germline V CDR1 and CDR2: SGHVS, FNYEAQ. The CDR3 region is CASSFGTGYETQYF. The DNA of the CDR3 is TGTGCCAGCAGCTTTGGAACCGGGTATGAGACCCAGTACTTC.

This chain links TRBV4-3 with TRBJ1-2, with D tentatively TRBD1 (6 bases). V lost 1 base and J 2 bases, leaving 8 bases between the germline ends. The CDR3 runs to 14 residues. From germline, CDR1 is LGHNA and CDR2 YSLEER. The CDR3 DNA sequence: TGCGCCAGCAGCCAAGTCACAGGGAACTATGGCTACACCTTC. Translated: CASSQVTGNYGYTF.

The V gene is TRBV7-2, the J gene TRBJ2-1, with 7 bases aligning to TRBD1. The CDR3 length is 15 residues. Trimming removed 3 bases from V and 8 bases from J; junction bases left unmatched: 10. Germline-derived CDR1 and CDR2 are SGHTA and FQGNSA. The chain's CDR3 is CASSLGISGGDEQFF. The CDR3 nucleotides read TGTGCCAGCAGCTTGGGGATTTCAGGGGGTGATGAGCAGTTCTTC.

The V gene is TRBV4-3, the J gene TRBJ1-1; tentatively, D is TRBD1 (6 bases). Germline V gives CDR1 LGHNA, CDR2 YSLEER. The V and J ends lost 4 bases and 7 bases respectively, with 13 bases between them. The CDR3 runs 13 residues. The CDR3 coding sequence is TGCGCCAGCAGCCTACAAAGGGGGTTTGAAGCTTTCTTT. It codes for CASSLQRGFEAFF.